This passage covers 10 T cell receptor beta chains from one sample sequenced in a study of early T cells in non-severe SARS-CoV-2 infection. One entry per CDR3 protein, called by TCRdb with MiXCR from the 5' RACE reads. The sample holds 77,000 or so distinct CDR3 sequences; more than 14% are singletons and the top ten take nearly 4%. Sequences were derived from whole blood, sampled at baseline. The source is an adult who was a healthcare worker with PCR-confirmed SARS-CoV-2 infection or an uninfected control (not recorded which).

This clonotype occurred many times. This chain joins TRBV4-1 and TRBJ2-3; no clear D. The CDR3 runs to 17 residues. V was cut by 0 bases and J by 0 bases, with 13 bases left in between. CDR1 MGHRA and CDR2 YSYEKL come from the germline V gene. The CDR3 DNA sequence: TGCGCCAGCAGCCAAGATACCTTGCGGCCTAGCACAGATACGCAGTATTTT. Protein sequence: CASSQDTLRPSTDTQYF.

This clonotype was picked up a small number of times. The chain employs TRBV18 and TRBJ1-5; possible D gene TRBD1, 6 bases. The ends were cut back, 5 bases at V and 7 bases at J, with 21 bases in the middle. Germline lookup yields CDR1 KGHSH and CDR2 LQKENI. The CDR3 sequence is 16 residues long. CDR3 coding DNA: TGTGCCAGCTCATCAGATCCAACAGGGTCGGGACAGCCCCAGCATTTT. Translating gives CASSSDPTGSGQPQHF.

This rearrangement joins TRBV5-4 to TRBJ2-5, with 11 bases lining up with TRBD2. The CDR3 loop spans 16 amino acids. CDR1 SGHNT and CDR2 YYREEE come from the germline V gene (reference sequence). V lost 4 bases, J lost 2 bases, and 7 bases stayed unmatched. CDR3 protein: CASSNPGLAVQETQYF. Written as DNA, the CDR3 is TGTGCCAGCAGCAACCCGGGACTAGCGGTTCAAGAGACCCAGTACTTC.

This clonotype was counted only a few times. The rearrangement links TRBV29-1 to TRBJ2-3; 8 bases fit TRBD2. The germline gives CDR1 SQVTM, CDR2 ANQGSEA. V was pared by 7 bases and J by 3 bases, with 9 bases of the junction left unmatched. The CDR3 loop spans 14 amino acids. This CDR3 is CSAGGAGDTDTQYF. The CDR3 coding sequence is TGCAGCGCCGGGGGAGCGGGAGATACAGATACGCAGTATTTT.

In this sample, this clonotype turned up a few times. This chain uses TRBV7-9 with TRBJ2-7; D is undetermined. This CDR3 has 14 amino acids. Germline V gene sequence: CDR1 SEHNR, CDR2 FQNEAQ (reference sequence). Trimming took off 7 bases at V and 6 bases at J, with 19 bases between the two ends. CDR3 region: CASTPSVSAGEQYF. The DNA for the CDR3 is TGTGCCAGCACCCCATCGGTATCGGCCGGCGAGCAGTACTTC.

This clonotype has a handful of counts. The chain recombines TRBV28 with TRBJ1-4, with D hard to call. Germline assignment: CDR1 MDHEN and CDR2 SYDVKM. Trimming cost V 5 bases and J 6 bases, with 13 bases left between them. The CDR3 spans 14 residues. The CDR3 DNA follows: TGTGCCAGCAGTACCGGGCCGCGGGATGAAAAACTGTTTTTT. This gives the protein CASSTGPRDEKLFF.

The chain has TRBV6-1 and TRBJ2-1; weak D call: TRBD2 (5 bases). The germline V gene encodes CDR1 MNHNS and CDR2 SASEGT. The V end was cut by 1 base, the J end by 12 bases, with 13 bases between. The CDR3 totals 13 residues. Written as DNA, the CDR3 is TGTGCCAGCAGTGAAGACGGCCTCCGGGGGCAGTTCTTC. This codes for CASSEDGLRGQFF.

The V and J genes are TRBV11-2 and TRBJ2-1, with TRBD2 matching over 14 bases. V lost 4 bases to trimming and J lost 8 bases; unmatched junction nucleotides: 10. CDR3 length: 17 residues. Germline values: CDR1 SGHAT, CDR2 FQNNGV. CDR3 DNA: TGTGCCAGCAGCTCACGACTAGCGGGAGGGCCATTAGATGAGCAGTTCTTC. Translated: CASSSRLAGGPLDEQFF.

This clonotype showed up just a few times. V gene TRBV3-1 combines with J gene TRBJ2-1; the D call may be TRBD1 or TRBD2 (5 bases each). V lost 4 bases to trimming and J lost 10 bases, with 23 bases between them. The germline V gene has CDR1 LGHDT and CDR2 YNNKEL (reference sequence). The CDR3 is 16 residues long. In DNA, the CDR3 is TGTGCCAGCAGCCCCTACGACGGGGCAGCAAGTTCCGAGCAGTTCTTC. It codes for CASSPYDGAASSEQFF.

This clonotype was seen more than once but under ten times. V usage is TRBV18 and J usage is TRBJ2-5; TRBD2 agrees at 8 bases. Trimming at V came to 4 bases and at J to 5 bases, leaving 12 bases not matched to a gene. This CDR3 spans 16 amino acids. CDR1 is KGHSH, CDR2 LQKENI, per germline. The CDR3, as DNA: TGTGCCAGCTCACTAAACACCGGCTCTAGCGGGGAGACCCAGTACTTC. It codes for CASSLNTGSSGETQYF.